This TCR beta chain was obtained from a study of T cells in Graves' hyperthyroidism and ophthalmopathy. RNA transcripts provided the source from which TCR beta CDR3 regions were amplified. First-round RT-PCR with HTBI primers amplified the TCR CDR3 region. TCRdb recomputed calls from the multiplex PCR reads with MiXCR, one row per CDR3 protein. The top ten clones hold under 20% of a sample with 550,000 to 700,000 distinct CDR3 sequences, 40% to 55% of them seen once. With 7 bases removed from V and 3 bases from J, the gap between germline ends came to 18 bases. The CDR3 covers 15 residues. The sequenced sample consisted of peripheral blood or thyroid tissue (not recorded which). This chain uses TRBV12-3 or TRBV12-4 with TRBJ1-2; D is undetermined. This receptor was taken from an adult woman with Graves' disease, either hyperthyroidism or ophthalmopathy (not recorded which). This chain's CDR3 is CASTPDIRKYYGYTF. The CDR3 DNA sequence: TGTGCCAGCACCCCTGATATCAGGAAGTACTATGGCTACACCTTC.